This T cell receptor beta chain was identified during a study of OX40 agonist ivuxolimab in advanced cancers. Looking at the study overall: Dose-escalation patients were diagnosed with hepatocellular carcinoma, melanoma, renal cell cancer or head and neck cancer. Eligibility rules accepted prior anti-PD-1, anti-PD-L1 or anti-CTLA-4 therapy, and 30% to 40% had some.

Study conclusions and caveats: At 0.1 to 3.0 mg/kg and by week 6, clonal expansion occurred in CD4+ and CD8+ blood T cells.

The CDR3 extends over 12 amino acids. Germline V gene sequence: CDR1 SQVTM, CDR2 ANQGSEA. V lost 5 bases, J lost 2 bases, and 6 bases lay in between. Method: immunoSEQ multiplex PCR; TCRdb's copy keeps in-frame clones and lacks some. The repertoire includes about 61,000 clones, 82% of them detected once, and roughly 0.53% sits in the top ten. This clone appeared a single time. Its specificity is unknown. The chain links TRBV29-1 to TRBJ2-2; D unclear. This clonotype was obtained from an adult with an advanced solid tumor such as melanoma, head and neck, liver or kidney cancer. The material sequenced was CD4+ or CD8+ T cells sorted from blood, taken in a trial of the OX40 agonist ivuxolimab. The CDR3 here is CSVTRNTGELFF. In DNA form, the CDR3 reads TGCAGCGTTACCAGAAACACCGGGGAGCTGTTTTTT.